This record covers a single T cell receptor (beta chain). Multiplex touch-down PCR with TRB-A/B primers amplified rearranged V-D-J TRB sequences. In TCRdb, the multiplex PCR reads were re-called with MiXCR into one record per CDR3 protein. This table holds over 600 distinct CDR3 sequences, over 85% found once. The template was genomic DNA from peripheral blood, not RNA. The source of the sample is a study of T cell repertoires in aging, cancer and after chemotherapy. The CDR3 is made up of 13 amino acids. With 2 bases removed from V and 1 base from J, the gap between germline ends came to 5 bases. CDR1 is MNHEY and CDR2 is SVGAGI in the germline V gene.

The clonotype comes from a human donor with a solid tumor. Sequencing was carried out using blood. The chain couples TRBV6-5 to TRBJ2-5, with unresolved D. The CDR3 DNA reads TGTGCCAGCAGTTACACCCTCCAAGAGACCCAGTACTTC. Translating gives CASSYTLQETQYF.